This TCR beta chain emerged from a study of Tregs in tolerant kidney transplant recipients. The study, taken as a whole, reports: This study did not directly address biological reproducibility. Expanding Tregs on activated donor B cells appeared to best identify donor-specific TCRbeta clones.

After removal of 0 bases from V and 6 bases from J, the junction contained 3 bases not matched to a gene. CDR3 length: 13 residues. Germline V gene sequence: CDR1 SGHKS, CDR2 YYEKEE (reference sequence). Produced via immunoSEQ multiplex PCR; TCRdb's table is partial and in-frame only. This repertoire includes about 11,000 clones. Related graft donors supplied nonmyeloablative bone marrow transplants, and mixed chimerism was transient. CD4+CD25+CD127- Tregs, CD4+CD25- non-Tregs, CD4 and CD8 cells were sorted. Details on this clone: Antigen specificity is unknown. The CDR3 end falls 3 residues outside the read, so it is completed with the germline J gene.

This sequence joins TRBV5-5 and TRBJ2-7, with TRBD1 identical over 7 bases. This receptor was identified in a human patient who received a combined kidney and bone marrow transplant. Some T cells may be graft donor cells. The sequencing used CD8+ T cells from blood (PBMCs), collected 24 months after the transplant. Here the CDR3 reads CASSLVAGGEQYF. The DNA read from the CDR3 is TGTGCCAGCAGCTTGGTGGCAGGGGGCGAG.